This T cell receptor (beta chain) originates from a study of blood T cell repertoires in COVID-19. The data were produced by immunoSEQ multiplex PCR, yet TCRdb's version contains in-frame clones alone and is incomplete. The sample has 52,000 or so clones, about 75% seen once. About this clone itself: The sample holds other DNA sequences that translate to the same CDR3.

Germline V gene data show CDR1 as SGDLS and CDR2 as YYNGEE. This CDR3 is built from 14 residues. V shed 1 base and J shed 0 bases, with 8 bases lying between them. Sequencing was performed on peripheral blood. This receptor was identified in a man in his fifties or sixties with active or convalescent COVID-19. The V and J genes are TRBV9 and TRBJ2-7; D remains ambiguous. The CDR3 reads CASSVTVSSYEQYF. The CDR3 DNA follows: TGTGCCAGCAGCGTAACGGTAAGCTCCTACGAGCAGTACTTC.